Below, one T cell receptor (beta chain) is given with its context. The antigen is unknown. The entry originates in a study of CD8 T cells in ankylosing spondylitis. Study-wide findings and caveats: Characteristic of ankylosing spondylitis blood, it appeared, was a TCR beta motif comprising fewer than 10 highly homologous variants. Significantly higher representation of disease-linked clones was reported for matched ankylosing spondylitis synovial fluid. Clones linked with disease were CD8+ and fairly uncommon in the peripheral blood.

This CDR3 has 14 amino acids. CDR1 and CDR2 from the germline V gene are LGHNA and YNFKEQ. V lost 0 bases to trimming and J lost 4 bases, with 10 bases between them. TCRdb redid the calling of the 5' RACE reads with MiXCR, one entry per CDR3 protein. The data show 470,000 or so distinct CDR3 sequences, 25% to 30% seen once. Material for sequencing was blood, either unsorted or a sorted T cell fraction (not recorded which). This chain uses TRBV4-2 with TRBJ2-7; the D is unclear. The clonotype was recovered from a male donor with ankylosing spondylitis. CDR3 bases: TGTGCCAGCAGCCAAGATCAGCGAGCTTACGAGCAGTACGTC. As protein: CASSQDQRAYEQYV.